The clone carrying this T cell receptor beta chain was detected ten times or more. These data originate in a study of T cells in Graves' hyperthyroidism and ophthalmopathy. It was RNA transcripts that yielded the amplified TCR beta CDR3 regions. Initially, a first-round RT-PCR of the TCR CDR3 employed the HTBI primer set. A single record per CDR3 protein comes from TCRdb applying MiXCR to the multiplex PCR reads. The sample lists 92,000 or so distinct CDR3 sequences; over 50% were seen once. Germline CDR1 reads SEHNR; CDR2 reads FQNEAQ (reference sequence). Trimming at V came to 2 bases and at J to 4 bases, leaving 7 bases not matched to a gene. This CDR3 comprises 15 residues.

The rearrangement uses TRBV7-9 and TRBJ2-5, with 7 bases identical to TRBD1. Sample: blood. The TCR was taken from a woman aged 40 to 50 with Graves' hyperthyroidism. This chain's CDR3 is CASSLLAGGTETQYF. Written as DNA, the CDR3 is TGTGCCAGCAGCTTATTGGCAGGGGGTACAGAGACCCAGTACTTC.